The clone carrying this T cell receptor (beta chain) showed up just a few times. Its antigen is not identified. The data derive from a study of identical twins. General observations from the study: Cord blood beta clonotypes present at high abundance carried fewer insertions; no such pattern appeared in memory repertoires.

This CDR3 comprises 13 residues. V dropped 4 bases and J dropped 7 bases, with 13 bases sitting between them. CDR1 is MNHNY and CDR2 is SVGAGI in the germline V gene (reference sequence). MiXCR, run by TCRdb on the 5' RACE reads, gives a single entry per CDR3 protein. Found here are 550,000 to 700,000 distinct CDR3 sequences, around 20% of them singletons; the top ten hold approximately 4.3%. The sample was also linked to a second study, of T cells expressing NK-cell markers. This second report adds: The HCMV specificity of the expanded NKG2C+ T cell clones stayed unresolved.

What was sequenced was PBMCs. This chain links TRBV6-6 with TRBJ1-1; no reliable D call. The sequence derives from a young woman in good health. The CDR3 here is CASSFIPSGEAFF. DNA of the CDR3: TGTGCCAGCAGTTTCATTCCCTCGGGTGAAGCTTTCTTT.